Below, 4 T cell receptor beta chains from the same sample are listed, as sequenced in a study of spatial heterogeneity in lung cancer. Time point given: sample taken at primary tumor resection. TCRdb reanalysed the 5' RACE reads using MiXCR and keeps one entry per CDR3 protein. The data show some 2,000 distinct CDR3 sequences, with approximately 15% seen just once and over 25% held by the top ten. The sequencing here drew on normal lung tissue next to the tumor, taken at surgery. Every receptor here comes from a male donor with early-stage non-small cell lung cancer.

Judged by abundance, this clonotype is medium-sized. The chain recombines TRBV6-2 or TRBV6-3 with TRBJ1-5; 7 bases align to TRBD1. This CDR3 contains 13 residues. Germline V gene sequence: CDR1 MNHEY, CDR2 SVGEGT. V shed 7 bases and J 6 bases; nucleotides not matched to a gene: 6. The CDR3 DNA follows: TGTGCCAGCACCGACAGGGCTGGTCAGCCCCAGCATTTT. Its protein is CASTDRAGQPQHF.

This clonotype qualifies as medium-sized. The chain is built from TRBV11-2 and TRBJ2-1; 11 positions match TRBD2. The ends lost 1 base at V and 6 bases at J; junction bases unmatched: 17. CDR3 length: 20 residues. The germline CDR1 and CDR2 sequences are SGHAT and FQNNGV. CDR3 protein: CASSLGTGTKLAGVGNEQFF. The CDR3 DNA sequence: TGTGCCAGCAGCTTAGGTACAGGTACTAAACTAGCGGGAGTTGGCAATGAGCAGTTCTTC.

This clonotype was counted ten times or more. The chain couples TRBV6-2 or TRBV6-3 to TRBJ1-1; D is possibly TRBD1 (5 bases). Germline assignment: CDR1 MNHEY and CDR2 SVGEGT. The germline V and J ends were trimmed by 2 bases and 5 bases, with 15 bases remaining between them. The CDR3 runs 15 residues. CDR3 sequence: CASSYQPVGGTEAFF. The CDR3 DNA follows: TGTGCCAGCAGTTACCAACCCGTCGGGGGTACTGAAGCTTTCTTT.

By frequency in the sample, this clonotype is medium-sized. J is TRBJ2-3 and V is TRBV6-1; D is ambiguous. Germline CDR1 is MNHNS and CDR2 is SASEGT. The V end was cut by 3 bases, the J end by 4 bases, with 11 bases between. The CDR3 length is 14 residues. CDR3 sequence: CASSEPTSPDTQYF. Here the CDR3 DNA reads TGTGCCAGCAGTGAGCCCACCTCCCCAGATACGCAGTATTTT.